Listed here are 3 T cell receptor beta chains from one sample, sequenced in a study of shared clonotypes between healthy human individuals. Sequenced by immunoSEQ multiplex PCR; TCRdb stores in-frame clones only, minus some. The sample holds 230,000 or so clones, 65% to 70% seen once. Sample: memory CD4+ T cells sorted from blood. The sample's subset: CD45RA-negative fraction. These receptors were collected from a young man in good health.

The CDR3 nucleotides are TGTGCCAGCAGTTTAAAAACCCGGGACCCCCCGGAGACCCAGTACTTC. Its protein product is CASSLKTRDPPETQYF. This sequence joins TRBV27 and TRBJ2-5; D may correspond to TRBD1 or TRBD2 (5 bases each). Germline-derived CDR1 and CDR2 are MNHEY and SMNVEV (reference sequence). The CDR3 is 16 amino acids. The V and J ends lost 2 bases and 5 bases respectively, with 18 bases between them.

V usage is TRBV18 and J usage is TRBJ1-4; 7 positions agree with TRBD1. Germline CDR1 and CDR2: KGHSH and LQKENI. The V gene end was trimmed by 5 bases and the J gene end by 7 bases; junction bases not matched to a gene: 10. CDR3 size: 15 residues. The CDR3 sequence is CASSRQGTEGEKLFF. The CDR3 DNA reads as TGTGCCAGCTCAAGACAGGGAACGGAAGGTGAAAAACTGTTTTTT.

This clone was detected a few times. The chain carries TRBV30 and TRBJ2-7, with a tentative D call TRBD2 (5 bases). Trimming shortened V by 3 bases and J by 0 bases, and 15 bases separated the two germline ends. Germline CDR1 reads GTSNPN; CDR2 reads SVGIG (reference sequence). The CDR3 consists of 15 residues. This CDR3 is CAWSRRGAYSYEQYF. CDR3 sequence (DNA): TGTGCCTGGAGCCGCCGGGGAGCCTACTCCTACGAGCAGTACTTC. Filled out from reference TRBV30 and TRBJ2-7, the complete variable domain reads SQTIHQWPATLVQPVGSPLSLECTVEGTSNPNLYWYRQAAGRGLQLLFYSVGIGQISSEVPQNLSASRPQDRQFILSSKKLLLSDSGFYLCAWSRRGAYSYEQYFGPGTRLTVT.